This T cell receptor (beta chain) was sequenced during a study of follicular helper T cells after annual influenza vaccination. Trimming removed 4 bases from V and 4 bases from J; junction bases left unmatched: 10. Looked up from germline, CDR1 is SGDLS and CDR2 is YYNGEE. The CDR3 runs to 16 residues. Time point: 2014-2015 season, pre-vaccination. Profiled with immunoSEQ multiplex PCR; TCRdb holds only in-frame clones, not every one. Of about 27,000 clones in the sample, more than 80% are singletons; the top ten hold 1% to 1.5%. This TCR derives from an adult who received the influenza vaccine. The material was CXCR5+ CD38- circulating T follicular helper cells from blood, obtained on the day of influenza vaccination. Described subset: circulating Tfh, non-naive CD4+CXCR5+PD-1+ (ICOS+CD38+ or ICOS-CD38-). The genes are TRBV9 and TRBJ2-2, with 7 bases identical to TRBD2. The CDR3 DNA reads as TGTGCCAGCAGCTCCCGTTGGGGGGGAGGCACCGGGGAGCTGTTTTTT. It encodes CASSSRWGGGTGELFF.